The sequence of this TCR beta chain was determined in a study of blood T cells in healthy people across ages. General study results and limits: TCR beta diversity was tightly associated with the proportion of naive T cells.

Sample-barcoded 5' priming and a J-beta primer mix drove a second PCR of about 6 to 11 cycles. A template-switch adaptor containing 12 random nucleotides labeled each cDNA molecule. Each CDR3 protein is one row after TCRdb ran MiXCR on the 5' RACE reads. Among approximately 1,700,000 distinct CDR3 sequences listed, about two fifths were seen once. Trimming removed 0 bases from V and 5 bases from J, with 15 bases in between. Germline lookup yields CDR1 SGDLS and CDR2 YYNGEE. The CDR3 covers 16 residues. Those donating, healthy Caucasian individuals from Russia, were aged about 6 to 95. With respect to this clonotype: Its antigen is still unknown.

The TCR comes from a human donor in good health. The J gene is TRBJ2-1, the V gene TRBV9; D remains ambiguous. The sequenced sample consisted of blood. In nucleotides, the CDR3 is TGTGCCAGCAGCGTAGGGGATAGGGATATCAACAATGAGCAGTTCTTC. Translated: CASSVGDRDINNEQFF.